There are a few counts of the clone carrying this TCR beta chain. Its specificity is not known. These data are taken from a study of beta chain features in type 1 diabetes. Study-wide points: Moderate but significant shortening of TCRB CDR3s was recorded in all four CD4+ subsets from Type 1 diabetes patients. Although PCR might favor shorter templates, it would do so equally in patients and controls.

Since all of the isolated RNA was reverse transcribed, expressed TCRB transcripts were what got sequenced. Some clones are missing from TCRdb's copy, which holds only in-frame ones; the method was immunoSEQ multiplex PCR. The table has about 340,000 clones, 13% seen once; the top ten hold 0.013% to 0.015%. Sorted CD4+ subsets: naive, central memory, regulatory, stem cell-like memory (CD45RO/CCR7/CD25/CD127/CD95/CD27 panel). Germline CDR1 reads LNHNV; CDR2 reads YYDKDF (reference sequence). The CDR3 contains 14 residues. V shed 6 bases and J shed 9 bases, with 18 bases lying between them. The gene calls are TRBV15 and TRBJ1-5; D gene uncertain. This TCR came from a woman aged 18 to 35 with type 1 diabetes. Sequenced input: naive CD4+ T cells from blood. Here the CDR3 reads CATSFQEGLGPQHF. The CDR3 DNA follows: TGTGCCACCAGTTTCCAAGAGGGCCTAGGGCCCCAGCATTTT.